One TCR beta chain is described in this entry. Per germline, CDR1 MGHRA and CDR2 YSYEKL. Deletions cut 3 bases from V and 8 bases from J, with 16 bases between. This CDR3 has 14 residues. This sample is drawn from a study of blood T cell repertoires in COVID-19. Overall study context: Some COVID-19 samples were acute and others convalescent; all came from the United States, Italy and Spain.

Clones were sequenced by immunoSEQ multiplex PCR, and TCRdb holds only the in-frame ones, with some missing. The sample includes 350,000 to 400,000 clones, roughly 90% seen only once; the top ten take approximately 3%. The sequence derives from a woman between 25 and 40 years old with COVID-19, enrolled during active disease. Sequenced input: peripheral blood. V usage is TRBV4-1 and J usage is TRBJ1-2; D is uncertain. The CDR3 reads CASSHFETLGGYTF. The CDR3, as DNA: TGCGCCAGCAGCCATTTTGAAACGCTGGGCGGCTACACCTTC.